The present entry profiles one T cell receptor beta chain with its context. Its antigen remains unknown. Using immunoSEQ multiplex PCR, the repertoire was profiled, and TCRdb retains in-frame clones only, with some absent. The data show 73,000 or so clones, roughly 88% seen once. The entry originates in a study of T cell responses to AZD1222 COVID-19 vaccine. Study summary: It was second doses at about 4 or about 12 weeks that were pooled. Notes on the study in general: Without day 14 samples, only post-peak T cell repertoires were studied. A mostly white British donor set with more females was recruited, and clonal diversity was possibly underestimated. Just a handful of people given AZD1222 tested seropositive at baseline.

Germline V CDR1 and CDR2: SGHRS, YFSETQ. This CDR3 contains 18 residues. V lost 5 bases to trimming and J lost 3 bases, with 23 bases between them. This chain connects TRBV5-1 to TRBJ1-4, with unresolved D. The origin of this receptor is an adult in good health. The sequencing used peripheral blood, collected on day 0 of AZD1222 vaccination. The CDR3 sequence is CASSSKPGGIFANEKLFF. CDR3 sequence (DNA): TGCGCCAGCAGTTCGAAGCCCGGAGGTATATTTGCTAATGAAAAACTGTTTTTT.